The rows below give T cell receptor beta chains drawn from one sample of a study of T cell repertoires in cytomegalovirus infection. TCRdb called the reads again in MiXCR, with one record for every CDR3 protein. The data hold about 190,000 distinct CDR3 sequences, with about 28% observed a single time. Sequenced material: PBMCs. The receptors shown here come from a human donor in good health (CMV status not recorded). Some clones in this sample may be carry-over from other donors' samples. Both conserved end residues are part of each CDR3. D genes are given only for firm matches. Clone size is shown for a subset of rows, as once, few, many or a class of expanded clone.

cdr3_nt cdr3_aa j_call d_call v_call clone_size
TGTGCCAGCAGCGAACAGGGTGCAGACGAGCAGTACTTC CASSEQGADEQYF TRBJ2-7 - TRBV7-6 few
TGTGCCAGCAGCTTACAAGGGGAGTCTGGGGCCAACGTCCTGACTTTC CASSLQGESGANVLTF TRBJ2-6 - TRBV11-3 -
TGTGCCAGCAGCTTGGTCAACAGGAATTCACCCCTCCACTTT CASSLVNRNSPLHF TRBJ1-6 - TRBV7-2 -
TGTGCCAGCAGTCCCGACATTTATAGCTCCTACGAGCAGTACTTC CASSPDIYSSYEQYF TRBJ2-7 - TRBV28 -
TGTGTCATCAGGGAGGGGGGGGACACTGAAGCTTTCTTT CVIREGGDTEAFF TRBJ1-1 - TRBV10-3 -
TGCAGTGCTTACCCGGGGCAGGGTGGCTCCTACGAGCAGTACTTC CSAYPGQGGSYEQYF TRBJ2-7 - TRBV20-1 -
TGTGCCAGCAGCGACTCCGGGACGGCTTCCTACGAGCAGTACTTC CASSDSGTASYEQYF TRBJ2-7 - TRBV6-2/TRBV6-3 many
TGTGCCAGTAGCCTCCGGGACACGAGCTCCTATAATTCACCCCTCCACTTT CASSLRDTSSYNSPLHF TRBJ1-6 - TRBV19 few
TGTGCCAGCAGTTACGTACCGAATAGCAATCAGCCCCAGCATTTT CASSYVPNSNQPQHF TRBJ1-5 - TRBV6-2/TRBV6-3 -
TGCAGCATTTTCGGACAGGAGGCTGAAGCTTTCTTT CSIFGQEAEAFF TRBJ1-1 TRBD1 TRBV29-1 few
TGTGCCAGCAGCTTAGCATTGATTAACACTGAAGCTTTCTTT CASSLALINTEAFF TRBJ1-1 - TRBV7-2 -
TGCAGCGTTGAAGAGGGAGAAAAACTGTTTTTT CSVEEGEKLFF TRBJ1-4 - TRBV29-1 -
TGTGCCAGTAGAACAACGACAGGGGTGGCTAGCACTGAAGCTTTCTTT CASRTTTGVASTEAFF TRBJ1-1 TRBD1 TRBV19 -
TGTGCCAGCAGCTTACAGGGAACTTACGAGCAGTACTTC CASSLQGTYEQYF TRBJ2-7 - TRBV7-3 many
TGCAGTGCTGCTCGACCCGGGACAGGGGTTCTCTTGGGGACTGAAGCTTTCTTT CSAARPGTGVLLGTEAFF TRBJ1-1 TRBD1 TRBV20-1 -
TGTGCCAGCAGTACCGGGACCCCCTATGGCTACACCTTC CASSTGTPYGYTF TRBJ1-2 - TRBV3-1 -
TGTGCCAGCAGTCCTCGCGGGCTAGGGAATCAGCCCCAGCATTTT CASSPRGLGNQPQHF TRBJ1-5 - TRBV12-3/TRBV12-4 many
TGTGCCATCAGTGAGGCTCAGGGAGGTAGGGCCCAGAACACTGAAGCTTTCTTT CAISEAQGGRAQNTEAFF TRBJ1-1 - TRBV10-3 -
TGTGCCAGTAAATCCCAGCCACAGGGGAGGTCCGAAGCTTTCTTT CASKSQPQGRSEAFF TRBJ1-1 TRBD1 TRBV19 -
TGTGCCAGCAGCCAGCAGGCAACTAATGAAAAACTGTTTTTT CASSQQATNEKLFF TRBJ1-4 - TRBV5-6 -
TGTGCCAGCCTCAGGCCTCCCTATGGCTACACCTTC CASLRPPYGYTF TRBJ1-2 - TRBV19 few
TGTGCCAGCAGCTTGGCCGGGACACCTTCTGGGGCCAACGTCCTGACTTTC CASSLAGTPSGANVLTF TRBJ2-6 - TRBV7-3 few
TGTGCCAGCAGCTTAACCCTTGATCAAGCTTTCTTT CASSLTLDQAFF TRBJ1-1 - TRBV7-2 few
TGTGCCAGCAGTTTATCTACTACAGGGACCACTGAAGCTTTCTTT CASSLSTTGTTEAFF TRBJ1-1 - TRBV2 many
TGTGCCAGCCACCGGGACGCCTCGACCGGGGAGCTGTTTTTT CASHRDASTGELFF TRBJ2-2 - TRBV18 few
TGCAGCGTTGCAGGGCAGAATAGCAATCAGCCCCAGCATTTT CSVAGQNSNQPQHF TRBJ1-5 - TRBV29-1 -
TGTGCCAGCAGTCACAGATCCTTCAGGGACGCTAGCTCCTACGAGCAGTACTTC CASSHRSFRDASSYEQYF TRBJ2-7 - TRBV6-8 -
TGTGCCAGCACCTCAGAAGAGACCCAGTACTTC CASTSEETQYF TRBJ2-5 - TRBV5-4 few
TGTGCAACAAAAGGGGAGAACACTGAAGCTTTCTTT CATKGENTEAFF TRBJ1-1 - TRBV7-4 few
TGTGCCAGCAGTTCAATGACAGGGGTGAGGACTAATGAAAAACTGTTTTTT CASSSMTGVRTNEKLFF TRBJ1-4 TRBD1 TRBV27 -
TGCAGTGCGTTGCGGGGGCCAAGCTCCTACGAGCAGTACTTC CSALRGPSSYEQYF TRBJ2-7 - TRBV20-1 -
TGCGCCAGCAGCCAACCGGGACTAGCGGGGTATGAGCAGTTCTTC CASSQPGLAGYEQFF TRBJ2-1 TRBD2 TRBV4-1 -
TGTGCCAGCAACGGATTTAGCACAGATACGCAGTATTTT CASNGFSTDTQYF TRBJ2-3 - TRBV6-2/TRBV6-3 few
TGTGCCAGCACCCCAGGGGACAGGATCATGAACACTGAAGCTTTCTTT CASTPGDRIMNTEAFF TRBJ1-1 TRBD1 TRBV7-2 many
TGTGCCACCGTAGGAGCGGACCAAGAGACCCAGTACTTC CATVGADQETQYF TRBJ2-5 - TRBV6-1 few
TGTGCCAGCAGTCCCGGACAGGCGGGCTTCTATGGCTACACCTTC CASSPGQAGFYGYTF TRBJ1-2 TRBD1 TRBV6-1 once
TGCAGTGCTAGAGATATAGGACTAGCGGGGAGCCAGCACTTC CSARDIGLAGSQHF TRBJ2-5 TRBD2 TRBV20-1 few
TGTGCCAGTAGTGGACAGGGGGCTATTGGGCGGACTGAAGCTTTCTTT CASSGQGAIGRTEAFF TRBJ1-1 TRBD1 TRBV19 few
TGTGCCAGCGGCCTCGCCGGGACTAGTTTTTTGGGCACAGATATGCAGTATTTT CASGLAGTSFLGTDMQYF TRBJ2-3 TRBD2 TRBV5-6 -